The 17 T cell receptor beta chains listed next were all sequenced from one sample in a study of vaccination effects on CD4 cells after COVID-19. TCRdb's table, derived via immunoSEQ multiplex PCR, lists solely in-frame clones and lacks some. The repertoire holds about 25,000 clones, with about three quarters as singletons. With the ViraFEST assay, the study expanded antigen-specific CD4+ T cells using viral peptide pools, then sequenced them. After less than twelve days in culture, the CD4+ T cells were isolated. The healthy vaccine recipients, who had no prior SARS-CoV-2 infection, showed negative nucleocapsid antibodies. These receptors' targets are unknown. The material sequenced was CD4+ T cells from PBMCs cultured with SARS-CoV-2 spike peptides, taken before COVID-19 vaccination. These receptor sequences come from a human donor who received a COVID-19 vaccine.

V is TRBV18 and J is TRBJ1-2, with 8 nucleotides matching TRBD1. Germline V CDR1 and CDR2: KGHSH, LQKENI. CDR3 length: 14 amino acids. With 5 bases clipped from V and 3 bases from J, the junction kept 5 bases outside the gene matches. CDR3 coding DNA: TGTGCCAGCTCATTGGGACAGGTCGACTATGGCTACACCTTC. Its protein product is CASSLGQVDYGYTF.

This clone has more than one count but fewer than ten. The chain joins TRBV2 to TRBJ1-2, with TRBD1 as a possible D gene (6 bases). The CDR3 covers 12 residues. V dropped 4 bases and J dropped 5 bases, with 8 bases sitting between them. Germline CDR1 SNHLY, CDR2 FYNNEI. For the CDR3, the DNA is TGTGCCAGCAGTGCACAGGGTTATGGCTACACCTTC. Its protein is CASSAQGYGYTF.

This clone occurred once. This CDR3 reads CASGRDSSYEQYF. The CDR3 DNA reads as TGTGCTAGTGGTCGGGACAGTTCCTACGAGCAGTACTTC. J is TRBJ2-7 and V is TRBV12-5; 7 bases are shared with TRBD1. With 5 bases clipped from V and 1 base from J, the junction kept 2 bases outside the gene matches. CDR3 length: 13 residues. Germline lookup yields CDR1 LGHNT and CDR2 FRNRAP.

V and J are TRBV18 and TRBJ2-7, with D possibly being TRBD2 (5 bases). The germline V gene has CDR1 KGHSH and CDR2 LQKENI. V was cut by 5 bases and J by 7 bases, with 9 bases left in between. The CDR3 extends over 11 amino acids. CDR3 in DNA: TGTGCCAGCTCATCCCAGCGGGAGCAGTACTTC. As protein: CASSSQREQYF. Variable domain in full (rest from reference TRBV18 and TRBJ2-7): NAGVMQNPRHLVRRRGQEARLRCSPMKGHSHVYWYRQLPEEGLKFMVYLQKENIIDESGMPKERFSAEFPKEGPSILRIQQVVRGDSAAYFCASSSQREQYFGPGTRLTVT.

This chain uses TRBV6-5 with TRBJ1-5; D uncertain. Germline assignment: CDR1 MNHEY and CDR2 SVGAGI. V was trimmed by 7 bases and J by 4 bases, leaving 11 bases between them. The CDR3 runs 13 residues. CDR3 DNA: TGTGCCAGCATGCTCAGTTTAAATCAGCCCCAGCATTTT. Residues: CASMLSLNQPQHF.

This clone is a singleton in its sample. The chain links TRBV20-1 to TRBJ2-1, with D tentatively TRBD2 (5 bases). V dropped 3 bases and J dropped 5 bases, with 11 bases sitting between them. The CDR3 sequence is 13 residues long. Germline CDR1 and CDR2: DFQATT and SNEGSKA (reference sequence). The chain's CDR3 is CSASRVGNNEQFF. The CDR3 bases are TGCAGTGCTAGTCGCGTCGGGAACAATGAGCAGTTCTTC.

The V and J genes are TRBV6-4 and TRBJ2-7, with 8 nucleotides matching TRBD2. The CDR3 has 15 residues. The germline gives CDR1 MRHNA, CDR2 SNTAGT. Germline trimming cut 0 bases from V and 0 bases from J; bases unmatched to any gene: 1. In nucleotides, the CDR3 is TGTGCCAGCAGTGACTCTAGCGGGAACTCCTACGAGCAGTACTTC. Translated, it gives CASSDSSGNSYEQYF.

The chain is built from TRBV27 and TRBJ1-2, with 7 positions matching TRBD1. This CDR3 has 13 amino acids. Germline-derived CDR1 and CDR2 are MNHEY and SMNVEV (reference sequence). Trimming removed 6 bases from V and 8 bases from J; junction bases left unmatched: 9. CDR3 region: CASRLGQEGGYTF. Here the CDR3 DNA reads TGTGCCAGCAGACTAGGACAGGAGGGAGGCTACACCTTC.

V and J are TRBV5-4 and TRBJ2-1, with 12 bases lining up with TRBD1. V lost 0 bases and J lost 5; bases outside the gene matches: 3. Germline CDR1 and CDR2: SGHNT and YYREEE (reference sequence). There are 16 residues in the CDR3. The chain's CDR3 is CASSLGGTGGHNEQFF. Here the CDR3 DNA reads TGTGCCAGCAGCTTGGGTGGGACAGGGGGCCACAATGAGCAGTTCTTC.

This clone came up once. The CDR3 nucleotides read TGCGCCAGCAGCCCCTATGGGGATCACTACAATGAGCAGTTCTTC. Translation gives CASSPYGDHYNEQFF. The chain employs TRBV5-1 and TRBJ2-1; D gene ambiguous. V was pared by 4 bases and J by 3 bases, with 14 bases between. The germline V gene has CDR1 SGHRS and CDR2 YFSETQ. The CDR3 runs 15 residues.

The genes are TRBV7-8 and TRBJ1-2, with D perhaps TRBD1 (5 bases). The CDR3 runs 17 residues. In germline, CDR1 is SGHVS, CDR2 FQNEAQ. The V end was cut by 0 bases, the J end by 4 bases, with 18 bases between. The CDR3 is CASSLAIWGELTYGYTF. The CDR3, as DNA: TGTGCCAGCAGCTTAGCGATATGGGGGGAGCTCACCTATGGCTACACCTTC.

The V and J genes are TRBV11-2 and TRBJ2-7; D not resolved. The germline CDR1 and CDR2 sequences are SGHAT and FQNNGV. The CDR3 extends over 12 amino acids. The germline V and J ends were trimmed by 6 bases and 3 bases, with 9 bases remaining between them. The CDR3: CASSTRVYEQYF. The DNA of the CDR3 is TGTGCCAGCAGTACAAGGGTCTACGAGCAGTACTTC.

The chain is built from TRBV29-1 and TRBJ2-7, with D possibly being TRBD2 (6 bases). Trimming pared 4 bases from V and 0 bases from J, leaving 7 bases between. CDR3 length: 12 amino acids. CDR1 and CDR2 (germline): SQVTM, ANQGSEA. CDR3 protein: CSVGGNSYEQYF. The CDR3 DNA reads TGCAGCGTTGGCGGGAACTCCTACGAGCAGTACTTC.

The chain links TRBV18 to TRBJ1-6, with 8 positions matching TRBD1. The V gene's germline CDR1 is KGHSH and CDR2 LQKENI. The CDR3 loop spans 16 amino acids. The J segment lost 9 bases and the V segment lost 2 bases, leaving 9 bases of the junction unmatched. The CDR3 region is CASSPRTGSSPSPLHF. CDR3 in DNA: TGTGCCAGCTCACCAAGGACAGGGAGTAGTCCTTCACCCCTCCACTTT.

This clone was detected once. The rearrangement joins TRBV20-1 to TRBJ1-2, with D unresolved. Trimming removed 6 bases at V and 11 bases at J, with 13 bases between. Germline loops: CDR1 DFQATT, CDR2 SNEGSKA (reference sequence). The CDR3 runs 10 residues. The CDR3 DNA reads TGCAGTGCCTGGGCAGGTGGTTACACCTTC. Translated: CSAWAGGYTF.

The chain combines TRBV10-3 with TRBJ2-7; 13 nucleotides line up with TRBD2. The CDR3 runs 18 residues. The V segment lost 5 bases and the J segment 0 bases; nucleotides outside the gene matches: 10. Germline CDR1 and CDR2: ENHRY and SYGVKD. The CDR3 protein is CAISPGLAGSGSSYEQYF. CDR3 nucleotide sequence: TGTGCCATCAGTCCGGGACTAGCGGGATCAGGGAGCTCCTACGAGCAGTACTTC.

The chain combines TRBV15 with TRBJ1-4; D possibly corresponds to TRBD1 (6 bases). V lost 1 base and J 6 bases, leaving 6 bases between the germline ends. Germline lookup yields CDR1 LNHNV and CDR2 YYDKDF (reference sequence). The CDR3 extends over 13 amino acids. CDR3 bases: TGTGCCACCAGCAGAGGACAGGATGAAAAACTGTTTTTT. Protein sequence: CATSRGQDEKLFF.